The 12 T cell receptor beta chains given below trace back to one sample, sequenced in a study of T cell responses to AZD1222 COVID-19 vaccine. Assay: immunoSEQ multiplex PCR; the TCRdb copy retains only in-frame clones and omits some. The table shows 75,000 to 90,000 clones, with around 93% occurring only once. The sample consisted of peripheral blood, taken 28 days after the second AZD1222 dose. These receptors all come from an adult who received the AZD1222 COVID-19 vaccine.

The CDR3 here is CASSTDRDLERETQYF. CDR3 nucleotide sequence: TGTGCCAGCAGTACGGACCGGGACCTTGAGCGAGAGACCCAGTACTTC. This rearrangement joins TRBV7-2 to TRBJ2-5, with D perhaps given as TRBD1 or TRBD2 (5 bases each). Deletions cut 6 bases from V and 4 bases from J, with 21 bases between. Germline values: CDR1 SGHTA, CDR2 FQGNSA. This CDR3 is 16 amino acids long. Filled out from reference TRBV7-2 and TRBJ2-5, the complete variable domain reads GAGVSQSPSNKVTEKGKDVELRCDPISGHTALYWYRQSLGQGLEFLIYFQGNSAPDKSGLPSDRFSAERTGGSVSTLTIQRTQQEDSAVYLCASSTDRDLERETQYFGPGTRLLVL.

This rearrangement joins TRBV21-1 to TRBJ2-1; the table names TRBD2, a call not compared with the DNA. TRBV21-1 is tagged as a pseudogene. The CDR3 totals 17 residues. As DNA, the CDR3 is TGTGCCAGCAGCAAAGGGGACCGGGACTACAGCTACAATGAGCAGTTCTTC. Protein product: CASSKGDRDYSYNEQFF.

The chain uses TRBV5-1 and TRBJ1-3, with D unclear. Germline values: CDR1 SGHRS, CDR2 YFSETQ. The CDR3 is 14 residues long. V gave up 0 bases and J gave up 3 bases, with 7 bases separating them. CDR3 sequence: CASSLGVFGNTIYF. The CDR3 DNA sequence: TGCGCCAGCAGCTTGGGGGTTTTTGGAAACACCATATATTTT.

This chain connects TRBV4-2 to TRBJ2-5; possibly TRBD1 or TRBD2 for D (5 bases each). Germline V CDR1 and CDR2: LGHNA, YNFKEQ. Trimming stripped 4 bases from V and 5 bases from J, with 14 bases between. The CDR3 is 14 amino acids. Written as DNA, the CDR3 is TGTGCCAGCAGCCTTCAAAGGTGGGGGGAGACCCAGTACTTC. It encodes CASSLQRWGETQYF.

This chain links TRBV7-9 with TRBJ1-1; D may be TRBD1 (5 bases). The CDR3 consists of 16 residues. V shed 3 bases and J shed 3 bases, with 17 bases lying between them. The germline gives CDR1 SEHNR, CDR2 FQNEAQ (reference sequence). The CDR3 reads CASSLGTTQRDTEAFF. CDR3 DNA sequence: TGTGCCAGCAGCTTGGGGACGACTCAGAGGGACACTGAAGCTTTCTTT.

This clone was seen a handful of times. The junction departs from the called germline gene at one end, perhaps through a read error. This chain connects TRBV7-9 to TRBJ1-5, with no clear D. The CDR3 covers 13 residues. From germline, CDR1 is SEHNR and CDR2 FQNEAQ (reference sequence). The chain's CDR3 is CASSLTSDQPQHF. CDR3 DNA: TGTGCCAGCAGCTTGACTAGCGATCAGCCCCAGCATTTT.

This clone has a handful of counts. The chain recombines TRBV5-6 with TRBJ1-2, with TRBD1 identical over 9 bases. V lost 4 bases and J lost 4; bases outside the gene matches: 2. This CDR3 is 13 amino acids long. Germline V lookup: CDR1 SGHDT, CDR2 YYEEEE. In nucleotides, the CDR3 is TGTGCCAGCAGCGCGACAGGGGGCTATGGCTACACCTTC. Protein: CASSATGGYGYTF.

The chain links TRBV29-1 to TRBJ1-2; 9 bases agree with TRBD1. V lost 5 bases to trimming and J lost 7 bases; unmatched junction nucleotides: 11. This CDR3 contains 14 residues. From germline, CDR1 is SQVTM and CDR2 ANQGSEA. The CDR3 here is CSVMPGQGFSGYTF. In nucleotides, the CDR3 is TGCAGCGTTATGCCGGGACAGGGTTTCTCTGGCTACACCTTC.

In this sample, this clone turned up once. This chain links TRBV28 with TRBJ2-2; D uncertain. Trimming removed 5 bases at V and 2 bases at J, with 0 bases between. This CDR3 region has 11 residues. Per the germline V gene, CDR1 is MDHEN and CDR2 is SYDVKM. This chain's CDR3 is CASSNTGELFF. CDR3 nucleotides: TGTGCCAGCAGTAACACCGGGGAGCTGTTTTTT.

This sequence joins TRBV7-9 and TRBJ2-2, with D maybe TRBD1 (5 bases). Per germline, CDR1 SEHNR and CDR2 FQNEAQ (reference sequence). This CDR3 region has 17 residues. V was shortened by 5 bases and J by 1 base, with 17 bases between the two germline ends. For the CDR3, the DNA is TGTGCCAGCAGCACAATAGGACATTACCAGAACACCGGGGAGCTGTTTTTT. This translates into CASSTIGHYQNTGELFF.

V and J are TRBV19 and TRBJ2-5; possibly TRBD1 or TRBD2 for D (5 bases each). The CDR3 totals 16 residues. Trimming took 3 bases from V and 2 from J, leaving 16 bases between them. Looked up from germline, CDR1 is LNHDA and CDR2 is SQIVND (reference sequence). The CDR3 nucleotides are TGTGCCAGTAGTATCCCGGGACGTCGGGCACAAGAGACCCAGTACTTC. Protein product: CASSIPGRRAQETQYF.

The chain combines TRBV7-2 with TRBJ1-4, with unresolved D. Germline CDR1 is SGHTA and CDR2 is FQGNSA. This CDR3 spans 15 amino acids. The V and J ends lost 1 base and 1 base respectively, with 7 bases between them. The DNA for the CDR3 is TGTGCCAGCAGCTTAGTGTCAGTAACTAATGAAAAACTGTTTTTT. Translating it yields CASSLVSVTNEKLFF. The full variable domain, with the rest looked up from reference TRBV7-2 and TRBJ1-4, is GAGVSQSPSNKVTEKGKDVELRCDPISGHTALYWYRQSLGQGLEFLIYFQGNSAPDKSGLPSDRFSAERTGGSVSTLTIQRTQQEDSAVYLCASSLVSVTNEKLFFGSGTQLSVL.